Following are 30 T cell receptor beta chains from one sample sequenced in a study of Ad26.COV2.S vaccination and SARS-CoV-2 variants. The assay was immunoSEQ multiplex PCR, and TCRdb's table has in-frame clones only and misses some. The sample consists of 440,000 or so clones, roughly 87% of them appearing once. The treatment: 19 received Ad26.COV2.S at low or high dose, single or two shots; roughly five received placebo; per-sample allocation not given. Sampling took place 63 days after the first vaccine or placebo injection. Material: peripheral blood, obtained in a trial of Ad26.COV2.S vaccine versus placebo. The receptor set was obtained from a person between 18 and 65 years old who received the Ad26.COV2.S COVID-19 vaccine or a placebo.

A few counts support this clone. The V gene is TRBV28, the J gene TRBJ1-1; 9 nucleotides line up with TRBD1. The CDR3 is 17 residues long. Germline CDR1 reads MDHEN; CDR2 reads SYDVKM. The junction had 10 bases not matched to a gene; V was cut back by 4 bases and J by 1 base. CDR3 in amino acids: CASSSVGTGPWNTEAFF. The CDR3 nucleotides read TGTGCCAGCAGTTCTGTAGGGACAGGGCCTTGGAACACTGAAGCTTTCTTT.

The chain employs TRBV14 and TRBJ2-1; 8 positions match TRBD1. Germline lookup yields CDR1 SGHDN and CDR2 FVKESK. This CDR3 spans 17 amino acids. After removal of 4 bases from V and 6 bases from J, the junction contained 14 bases not matched to a gene. CDR3 sequence: CASSLVRTDRALNEQFF. CDR3 bases: TGTGCCAGCAGCCTGGTCAGAACGGACAGGGCACTCAATGAGCAGTTCTTC.

The CDR3 nucleotides are TGTGCCAGCAGCCCGGACCCGAGTAGAGCCTACGAGCAGTACTTC. Its translation: CASSPDPSRAYEQYF. The V gene is TRBV6-4, the J gene TRBJ2-7; D ambiguous. The CDR3 length is 15 residues. Germline V CDR1 and CDR2: MRHNA, SNTAGT. Trimming left V 6 bases short and J 2 bases short, with 17 bases between.

V gene TRBV28 combines with J gene TRBJ2-2; 7 nucleotides match TRBD1. J gave up 2 bases and V 5 bases, and 2 bases lay outside the gene matches. Germline values: CDR1 MDHEN, CDR2 SYDVKM. The CDR3 spans 14 residues. The CDR3 nucleotides read TGTGCCAGCAGTAACAGGGGTAACACCGGGGAGCTGTTTTTT. Translation gives CASSNRGNTGELFF.

This sequence joins TRBV30 and TRBJ2-7; possibly TRBD2 for D (5 bases). Deletions cut 1 base from V and 2 bases from J, with 9 bases between. Germline lookup yields CDR1 GTSNPN and CDR2 SVGIG (reference sequence). The CDR3 has 13 residues. The chain's CDR3 is CAWSGGSAYEQYF. In DNA, the CDR3 is TGTGCCTGGAGTGGCGGGTCCGCCTACGAGCAGTACTTC.

This clone has just a few counts. The chain carries TRBV2 and TRBJ2-2, with 9 bases matching TRBD2. Per the germline V gene, CDR1 is SNHLY and CDR2 is FYNNEI. CDR3 length: 15 residues. J was trimmed by 1 base and V by 7 bases; bases with no gene match: 4. The CDR3 is CASTETSGNTGELFF. In DNA, the CDR3 is TGTGCCAGCACTGAGACTAGCGGGAACACCGGGGAGCTGTTTTTT.

The J gene is TRBJ2-5, the V gene TRBV6-6; unclear D gene. V was shortened by 2 bases and J by 8 bases, with 9 bases between the two germline ends. Germline loops: CDR1 MNHNY, CDR2 SVGAGI (reference sequence). The CDR3 contains 12 residues. CDR3: CASSYPQGTQYF. CDR3 nucleotides: TGTGCCAGCAGTTACCCGCAAGGAACCCAGTACTTC.

This chain uses TRBV7-2 with TRBJ2-7; D is perhaps TRBD1 (6 bases). This CDR3 contains 15 residues. Germline V gene sequence: CDR1 SGHTA, CDR2 FQGNSA. Trimming cost V 5 bases and J 4 bases, with 18 bases left between them. The CDR3 spells CASSAQGRIQYEQYF. CDR3 in DNA: TGTGCCAGCAGCGCACAGGGAAGAATCCAATACGAGCAGTACTTC.

This clone has just one count. The chain employs TRBV29-1 and TRBJ2-5, with 15 positions matching TRBD2. Trimming took 4 bases from V and 4 from J; bases not matched to a gene: 1. Germline lookup yields CDR1 SQVTM and CDR2 ANQGSEA. The length of the CDR3 is 14 residues. Written as DNA, the CDR3 is TGCAGCGTTGGGACTAGCGGGAGGGCAGAGACCCAGTACTTC. It yields the protein CSVGTSGRAETQYF.

V is TRBV7-2 and J is TRBJ2-3; 9 bases match TRBD2. The CDR3 extends over 14 amino acids. The germline gives CDR1 SGHTA, CDR2 FQGNSA. With V trimmed by 3 bases and J by 4 bases, 2 bases remained unmatched. The CDR3 here is CASSFGLAPDTQYF. In DNA, the CDR3 is TGTGCCAGCAGCTTCGGACTAGCGCCAGATACGCAGTATTTT.

The chain has TRBV18 and TRBJ1-1; D call uncertain. The germline CDR1 and CDR2 sequences are KGHSH and LQKENI. CDR3 size: 13 residues. The V and J ends lost 2 bases and 7 bases respectively, with 11 bases between them. The CDR3: CASSPGLDGEAFF. The DNA for the CDR3 is TGTGCCAGCTCACCAGGGTTGGACGGTGAAGCTTTCTTT.

The count of this clone is one. The rearrangement links TRBV24-1 to TRBJ2-3, with TRBD1 matching over 7 bases. Trimming cost V 7 bases and J 4 bases; bases outside gene matches: 16. The CDR3 totals 17 residues. From germline, CDR1 is KGHDR and CDR2 SFDVKD. The CDR3 sequence is CATRRGPGQKGSDTQYF. The CDR3 nucleotides read TGTGCCACCAGAAGGGGGCCGGGACAGAAGGGGTCAGATACGCAGTATTTT.

V and J are TRBV11-2 and TRBJ2-1, with TRBD1 matching over 8 bases. The CDR3 contains 12 residues. Germline-derived CDR1 and CDR2 are SGHAT and FQNNGV. The V gene end was trimmed by 5 bases and the J gene end by 9 bases; junction bases not matched to a gene: 3. The CDR3 here is CASSQTGVEQFF. CDR3 DNA: TGTGCCAGCAGCCAGACAGGGGTTGAGCAGTTCTTC.

The chain links TRBV18 to TRBJ2-6, with 11 positions matching TRBD2. The J segment lost 0 bases and the V segment lost 2 bases, leaving 12 bases of the junction unmatched. The CDR3 covers 21 residues. Germline V CDR1 and CDR2: KGHSH, LQKENI. In nucleotides, the CDR3 is TGTGCCAGCTCACCATATACGGTAGCGGGAGGGGCGGACTCTGGGGCCAACGTCCTGACTTTC. It encodes CASSPYTVAGGADSGANVLTF.

This sequence joins TRBV7-9 and TRBJ2-1, with no clear D. Trimming removed 5 bases from V and 2 bases from J, with 10 bases in between. CDR3 length: 14 amino acids. Germline lookup yields CDR1 SEHNR and CDR2 FQNEAQ (reference sequence). Here the CDR3 DNA reads TGTGCCAGCAGCCGCAAGGACCCCTACAATGAGCAGTTCTTC. Its translation: CASSRKDPYNEQFF.

The chain recombines TRBV27 with TRBJ2-7; 9 bases agree with TRBD1. The CDR3 loop spans 13 amino acids. Per germline, CDR1 MNHEY and CDR2 SMNVEV (reference sequence). Unmatched junction bases numbered 4, after V lost 5 bases and J lost 5 bases. CDR3 residues: CASSHRGRHEQYF. The DNA for the CDR3 is TGTGCCAGCAGTCACAGGGGGCGCCACGAGCAGTACTTC.

Here the CDR3 reads CSAPAGGSETQYF. CDR3 coding DNA: TGCAGCGCACCAGCGGGAGGGAGTGAGACCCAGTACTTC. This rearrangement joins TRBV29-1 to TRBJ2-5; 10 bases are shared with TRBD2. The trim removed 7 bases at V and 5 bases at J, leaving 7 bases unmatched. Germline assignment: CDR1 SQVTM and CDR2 ANQGSEA. This CDR3 comprises 13 residues.

This sequence joins TRBV6-5 and TRBJ2-2, with unresolved D. V was pared by 4 bases and J by 4 bases, with 10 bases between. The CDR3 length is 14 residues. Per the germline V gene, CDR1 is MNHEY and CDR2 is SVGAGI. The CDR3 DNA reads as TGTGCCAGCAGTTCTCCTGCCACCACCGGGGAGCTGTTTTTT. Protein product: CASSSPATTGELFF.

The chain uses TRBV18 and TRBJ2-7; TRBD2 might be the D (7 bases). V was clipped by 3 bases and J by 3 bases, with 12 bases between them. The CDR3 covers 14 residues. The germline CDR1 and CDR2 sequences are KGHSH and LQKENI. The CDR3 DNA reads as TGTGCCAGCTCACCGGGGGGGGACATCTACGAGCAGTACTTC. This gives the protein CASSPGGDIYEQYF.

The J gene is TRBJ2-7, the V gene TRBV3-1 (or the pseudogene TRBV3-2); D is unclear. CDR3 size: 12 residues. Germline V gene sequence: CDR1 LGHDT, CDR2 YNNKEL (reference sequence). Trimming shortened V by 2 bases and J by 4 bases, and 6 bases separated the two germline ends. CDR3 in DNA: TGTGCCAGCAGCCAATTGTCTTACGAGCAGTACTTC. This encodes CASSQLSYEQYF.

This chain connects TRBV5-6 to TRBJ2-7; 8 bases map to TRBD1. V lost 4 bases and J lost 11; bases outside the gene matches: 14. The CDR3 length is 14 residues. Germline values: CDR1 SGHDT, CDR2 YYEEEE. The CDR3 is CASSPGTGHHLEYF. For the CDR3, the DNA is TGTGCCAGCAGCCCCGGGACAGGCCACCACCTCGAGTACTTC. The full variable domain, completed using reference TRBV5-6 and TRBJ2-7, is DAGVTQSPTHLIKTRGQQVTLRCSPKSGHDTVSWYQQALGQGPQFIFQYYEEEERQRGNFPDRFSGHQFPNYSSELNVNALLLGDSALYLCASSPGTGHHLEYFGPGTRLTVT.

The chain joins TRBV6-5 to TRBJ1-2; TRBD1 aligns across 8 bases. CDR3 length: 12 residues. J lost 7 bases, V lost 9 bases, and 7 bases had no gene match. CDR1 MNHEY and CDR2 SVGAGI come from the germline V gene. CDR3 DNA sequence: TGTGCCAGTACCCGGACAGGGAGTGGCTACACCTTC. Encoded protein: CASTRTGSGYTF.

The chain employs TRBV27 and TRBJ2-7, with D possibly being TRBD1 or TRBD2 (5 bases each). The CDR3 has 12 amino acids. The V end was cut by 6 bases, the J end by 0 bases, with 6 bases between. Germline-derived CDR1 and CDR2 are MNHEY and SMNVEV (reference sequence). In DNA form, the CDR3 reads TGTGCCAGCAGGGGGGACTCCTACGAGCAGTACTTC. This translates into CASRGDSYEQYF.

The chain recombines TRBV19 with TRBJ2-3; 9 bases fit TRBD1. Trimming cost V 9 bases and J 3 bases; bases outside gene matches: 13. The CDR3 length is 16 residues. The germline CDR1 and CDR2 sequences are LNHDA and SQIVND (reference sequence). The CDR3: CASAGRDRVKTDTQYF. In DNA, the CDR3 is TGTGCCAGCGCGGGACGGGACAGGGTCAAGACAGATACGCAGTATTTT.

J is TRBJ1-2 and V is TRBV7-2; possibly TRBD1 for D (5 bases). Germline CDR1 SGHTA, CDR2 FQGNSA. Trimming cost V 1 base and J 6 bases, with 18 bases left between them. The CDR3 extends over 16 amino acids. CDR3 nucleotides: TGTGCCAGCAGCTTAGGGAGGGGAGCATATATTGATGGCTACACCTTC. It specifies CASSLGRGAYIDGYTF.

This chain joins TRBV29-1 and TRBJ2-1; 7 nucleotides align to TRBD1. The germline V gene encodes CDR1 SQVTM and CDR2 ANQGSEA. This CDR3 is built from 16 residues. Trimming took 5 bases from V and 4 from J; bases not matched to a gene: 14. CDR3 protein: CSVKRSGTGAYNEQFF. CDR3 nucleotides: TGCAGCGTTAAAAGGTCGGGAACAGGGGCTTACAATGAGCAGTTCTTC.

V gene TRBV6-5 combines with J gene TRBJ2-3; 11 bases agree with TRBD2. The length of the CDR3 is 15 residues. Germline V CDR1 and CDR2: MNHEY, SVGAGI. The V segment lost 6 bases and the J segment 0 bases; nucleotides outside the gene matches: 2. CDR3 bases: TGTGCCAGCAGAAGGACTAGCGGGAGCACAGATACGCAGTATTTT. Its translation: CASRRTSGSTDTQYF.

The rearrangement uses TRBV28 and TRBJ1-1, with D perhaps TRBD1 (5 bases). Trimming stripped 8 bases from V and 1 base from J, with 11 bases between. This CDR3 has 13 amino acids. Germline V gene data show CDR1 as MDHEN and CDR2 as SYDVKM. Written as DNA, the CDR3 is TGTGCCAGCGGACACGAAGGGAACACTGAAGCTTTCTTT. This translates into CASGHEGNTEAFF. The full variable domain, completed using reference TRBV28 and TRBJ1-1, is DVKVTQSSRYLVKRTGEKVFLECVQDMDHENMFWYRQDPGLGLRLIYFSYDVKMKEKGDIPEGYSVSREKKERFSLILESASTNQTSMYLCASGHEGNTEAFFGQGTRLTVV.

This chain connects TRBV9 to TRBJ2-5; no clear D. The CDR3 has 14 residues. CDR1 and CDR2 from the germline V gene are SGDLS and YYNGEE. V was shortened by 0 bases and J by 4 bases, with 10 bases between the two germline ends. CDR3: CASSVDYLRETQYF. The CDR3 nucleotides are TGTGCCAGCAGCGTAGATTACTTGAGAGAGACCCAGTACTTC.

This clone appeared once. The V gene is TRBV5-6, the J gene TRBJ2-7; the D gene is possibly TRBD2 (5 bases). V lost 0 bases and J lost 0, with 19 bases in between. Germline V CDR1 and CDR2: SGHDT, YYEEEE. CDR3 size: 18 residues. The CDR3 DNA follows: TGTGCCAGCAGCTTGGACGTTAGCGACGATGTAAGCTCCTACGAGCAGTACTTC. Translated: CASSLDVSDDVSSYEQYF.